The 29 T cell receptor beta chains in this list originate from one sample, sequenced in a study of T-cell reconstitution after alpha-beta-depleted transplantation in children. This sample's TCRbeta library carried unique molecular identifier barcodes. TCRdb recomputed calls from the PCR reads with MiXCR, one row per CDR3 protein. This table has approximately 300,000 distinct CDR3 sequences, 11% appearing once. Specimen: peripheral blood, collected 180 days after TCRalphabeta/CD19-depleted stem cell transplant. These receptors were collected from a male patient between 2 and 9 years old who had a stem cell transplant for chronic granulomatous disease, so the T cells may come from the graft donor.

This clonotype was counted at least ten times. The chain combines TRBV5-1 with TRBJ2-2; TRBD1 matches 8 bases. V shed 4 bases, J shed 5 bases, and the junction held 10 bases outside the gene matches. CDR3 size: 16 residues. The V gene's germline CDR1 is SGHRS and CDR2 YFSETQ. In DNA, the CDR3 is TGCGCCAGCAGCACACCGGGACAGGTTAATACCGGGGAGCTGTTTTTT. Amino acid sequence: CASSTPGQVNTGELFF.

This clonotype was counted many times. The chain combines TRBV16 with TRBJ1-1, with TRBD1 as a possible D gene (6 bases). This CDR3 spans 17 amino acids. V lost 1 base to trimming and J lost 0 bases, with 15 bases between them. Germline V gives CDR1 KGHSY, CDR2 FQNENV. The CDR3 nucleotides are TGTGCCAGCAGCCAATACGGGGGGCGGAAGGTGAACACTGAAGCTTTCTTT. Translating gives CASSQYGGRKVNTEAFF. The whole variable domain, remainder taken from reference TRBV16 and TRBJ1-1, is GEEVAQTPKHLVRGEGQKAKLYCAPIKGHSYVFWYQQVLKNEFKFLISFQNENVFDETGMPKERFSAKCLPNSPCSLEIQATKLEDSAVYFCASSQYGGRKVNTEAFFGQGTRLTVV.

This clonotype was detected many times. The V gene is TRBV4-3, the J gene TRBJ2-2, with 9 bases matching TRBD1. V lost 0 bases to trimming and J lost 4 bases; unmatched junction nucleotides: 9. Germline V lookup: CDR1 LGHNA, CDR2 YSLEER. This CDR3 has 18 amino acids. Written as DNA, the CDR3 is TGCGCCAGCAGCCAAGAGTTTTGGGACAGGGATACCACCGGGGAGCTGTTTTTT. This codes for CASSQEFWDRDTTGELFF.

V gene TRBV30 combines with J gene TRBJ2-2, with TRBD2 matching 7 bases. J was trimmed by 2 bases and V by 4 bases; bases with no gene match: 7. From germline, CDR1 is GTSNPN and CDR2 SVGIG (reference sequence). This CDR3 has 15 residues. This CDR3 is CAWNSGGSNTGELFF. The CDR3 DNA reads TGTGCCTGGAACTCCGGCGGGAGTAACACCGGGGAGCTGTTTTTT.

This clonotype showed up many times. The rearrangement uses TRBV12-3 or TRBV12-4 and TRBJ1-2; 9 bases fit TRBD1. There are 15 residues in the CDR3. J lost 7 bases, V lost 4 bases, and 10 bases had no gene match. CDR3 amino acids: CASSSRNRGLSGYTF. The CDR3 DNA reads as TGTGCCAGCAGTTCCCGAAACAGGGGGCTATCTGGCTACACCTTC.

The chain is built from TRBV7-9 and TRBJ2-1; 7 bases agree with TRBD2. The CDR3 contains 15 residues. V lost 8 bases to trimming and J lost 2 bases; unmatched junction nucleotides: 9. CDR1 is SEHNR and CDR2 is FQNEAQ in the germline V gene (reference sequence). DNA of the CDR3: TGTGCCAGCGAATGCGCTAGCGGTACCTACAATGAGCAGTTCTTC. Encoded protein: CASECASGTYNEQFF.

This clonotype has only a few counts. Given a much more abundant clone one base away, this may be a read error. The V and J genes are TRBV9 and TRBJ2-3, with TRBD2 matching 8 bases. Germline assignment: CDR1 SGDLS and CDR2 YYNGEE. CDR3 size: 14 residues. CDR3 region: CPSSAIAGKDTQYF. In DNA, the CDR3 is TGTCCCAGCAGCGCGATAGCGGGGAAAGATACGCAGTATTTT.

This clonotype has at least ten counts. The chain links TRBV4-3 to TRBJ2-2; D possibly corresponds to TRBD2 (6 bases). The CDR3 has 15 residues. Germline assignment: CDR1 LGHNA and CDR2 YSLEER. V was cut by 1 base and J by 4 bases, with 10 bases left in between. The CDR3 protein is CASSQVGGGTGELFF. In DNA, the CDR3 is TGCGCCAGCAGCCAAGTGGGGGGTGGCACCGGGGAGCTGTTTTTT.

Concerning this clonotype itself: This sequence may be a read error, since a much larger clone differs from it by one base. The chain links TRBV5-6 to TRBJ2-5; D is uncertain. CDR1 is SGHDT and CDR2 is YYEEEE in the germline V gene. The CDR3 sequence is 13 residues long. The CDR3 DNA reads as TGTGCCAGCAGCTTGGCCCAAGTAGAGACCCTGTACTTC. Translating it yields CASSLAQVETLYF.

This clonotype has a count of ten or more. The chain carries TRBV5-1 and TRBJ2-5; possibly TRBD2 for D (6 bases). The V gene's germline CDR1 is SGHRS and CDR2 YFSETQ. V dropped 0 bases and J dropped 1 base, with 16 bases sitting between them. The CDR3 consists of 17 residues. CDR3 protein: CASSLGAGLSVQETQYF. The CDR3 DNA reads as TGCGCCAGCAGCTTGGGGGCGGGATTGTCTGTCCAAGAGACCCAGTACTTC.

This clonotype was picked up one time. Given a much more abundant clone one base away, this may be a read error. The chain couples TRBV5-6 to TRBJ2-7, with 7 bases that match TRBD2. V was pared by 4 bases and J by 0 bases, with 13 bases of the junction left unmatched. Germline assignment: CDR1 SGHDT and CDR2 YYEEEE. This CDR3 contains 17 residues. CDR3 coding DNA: TGTGCCAGCAGCGGGGGGGATGGCCCTTCGCCCTCCTACGAGCAGTACTTC. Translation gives CASSGGDGPSPSYEQYF.

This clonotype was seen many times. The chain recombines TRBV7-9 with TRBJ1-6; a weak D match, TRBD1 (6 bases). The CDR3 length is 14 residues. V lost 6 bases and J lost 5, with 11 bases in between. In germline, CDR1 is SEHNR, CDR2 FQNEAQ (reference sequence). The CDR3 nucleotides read TGTGCCAGCAGTCAAGAGGGGGATAATTCACCCCTCCACTTT. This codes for CASSQEGDNSPLHF. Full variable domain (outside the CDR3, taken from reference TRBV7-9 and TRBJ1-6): DTGVSQNPRHKITKRGQNVTFRCDPISEHNRLYWYRQTLGQGPEFLTYFQNEAQLEKSRLLSDRFSAERPKGSFSTLEIQRTEQGDSAMYLCASSQEGDNSPLHFGNGTRLTVT.

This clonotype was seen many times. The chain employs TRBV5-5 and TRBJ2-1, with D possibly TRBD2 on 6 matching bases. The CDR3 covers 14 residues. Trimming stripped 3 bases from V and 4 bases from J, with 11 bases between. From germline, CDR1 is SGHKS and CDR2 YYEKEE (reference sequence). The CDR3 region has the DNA TGTGCCAGCAGCTCCCTAGGAGGGTACAATGAGCAGTTCTTC. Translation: CASSSLGGYNEQFF.

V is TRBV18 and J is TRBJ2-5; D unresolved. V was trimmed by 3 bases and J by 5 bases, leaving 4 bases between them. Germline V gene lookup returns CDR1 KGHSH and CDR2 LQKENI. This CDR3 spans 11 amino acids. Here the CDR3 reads CASSPTETQYF. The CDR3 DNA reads TGTGCCAGCTCACCGACGGAGACCCAGTACTTC. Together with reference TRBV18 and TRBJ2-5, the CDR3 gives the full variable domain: NAGVMQNPRHLVRRRGQEARLRCSPMKGHSHVYWYRQLPEEGLKFMVYLQKENIIDESGMPKERFSAEFPKEGPSILRIQQVVRGDSAAYFCASSPTETQYFGPGTRLLVL.

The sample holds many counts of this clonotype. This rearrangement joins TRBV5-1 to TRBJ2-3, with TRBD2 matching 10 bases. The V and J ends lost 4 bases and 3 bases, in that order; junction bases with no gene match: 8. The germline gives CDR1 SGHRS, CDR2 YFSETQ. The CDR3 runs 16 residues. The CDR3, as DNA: TGCGCCAGCAGCGTCCCTACTAGCGGGGTTACAGATACGCAGTATTTT. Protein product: CASSVPTSGVTDTQYF.

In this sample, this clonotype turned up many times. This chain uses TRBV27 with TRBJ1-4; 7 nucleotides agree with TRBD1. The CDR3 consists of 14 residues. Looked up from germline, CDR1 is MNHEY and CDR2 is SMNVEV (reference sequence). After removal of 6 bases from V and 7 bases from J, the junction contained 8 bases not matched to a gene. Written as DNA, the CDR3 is TGTGCCAGCAGGCGGGACAGTTTTTTTGAAAAACTGTTTTTT. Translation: CASRRDSFFEKLFF.

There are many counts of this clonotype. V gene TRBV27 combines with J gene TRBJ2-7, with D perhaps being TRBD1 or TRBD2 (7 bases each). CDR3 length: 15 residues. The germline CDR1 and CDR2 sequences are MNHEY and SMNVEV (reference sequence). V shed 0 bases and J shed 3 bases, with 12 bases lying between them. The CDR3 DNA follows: TGTGCCAGCAGTTTATCGGCAGGGGGGGGCTACGAGCAGTACTTC. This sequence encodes CASSLSAGGGYEQYF.

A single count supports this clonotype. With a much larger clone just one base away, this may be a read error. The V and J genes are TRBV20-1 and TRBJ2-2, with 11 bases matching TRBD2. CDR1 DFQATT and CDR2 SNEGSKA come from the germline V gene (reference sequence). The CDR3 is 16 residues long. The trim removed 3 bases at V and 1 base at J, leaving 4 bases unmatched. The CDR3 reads CSASGSGRENTGELFF. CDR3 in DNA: TGCAGTGCTAGTGGTAGCGGGAGGGAGAACACCGGGGAGCTGTTTTTT.

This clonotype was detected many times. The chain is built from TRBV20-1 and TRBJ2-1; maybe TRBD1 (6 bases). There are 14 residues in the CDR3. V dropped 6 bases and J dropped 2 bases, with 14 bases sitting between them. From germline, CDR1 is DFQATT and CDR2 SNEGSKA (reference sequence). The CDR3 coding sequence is TGCAGTGCCGAGGGCAGGGGTGCCTACAATGAGCAGTTCTTC. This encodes CSAEGRGAYNEQFF.

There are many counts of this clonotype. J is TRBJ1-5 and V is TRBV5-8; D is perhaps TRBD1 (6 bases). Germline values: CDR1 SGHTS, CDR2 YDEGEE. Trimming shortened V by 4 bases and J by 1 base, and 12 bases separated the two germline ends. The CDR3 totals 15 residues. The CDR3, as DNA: TGTGCCAGCAGCCGGACCAGGGGAAGCAATCAGCCCCAGCATTTT. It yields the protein CASSRTRGSNQPQHF.

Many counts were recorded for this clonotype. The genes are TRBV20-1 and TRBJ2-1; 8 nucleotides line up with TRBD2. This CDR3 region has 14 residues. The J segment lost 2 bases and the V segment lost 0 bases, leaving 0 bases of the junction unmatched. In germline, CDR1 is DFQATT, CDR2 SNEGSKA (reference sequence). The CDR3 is CSAREREAYNEQFF. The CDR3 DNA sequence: TGCAGTGCTAGAGAGCGGGAGGCCTACAATGAGCAGTTCTTC.

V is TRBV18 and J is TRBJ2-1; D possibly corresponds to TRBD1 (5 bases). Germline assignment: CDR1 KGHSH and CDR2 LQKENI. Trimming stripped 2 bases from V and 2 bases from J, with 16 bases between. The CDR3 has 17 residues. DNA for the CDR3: TGTGCCAGCTCACCAAGTGGGCAGGGTTCAGCCTACAATGAGCAGTTCTTC. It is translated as CASSPSGQGSAYNEQFF. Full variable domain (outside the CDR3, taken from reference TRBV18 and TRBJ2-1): NAGVMQNPRHLVRRRGQEARLRCSPMKGHSHVYWYRQLPEEGLKFMVYLQKENIIDESGMPKERFSAEFPKEGPSILRIQQVVRGDSAAYFCASSPSGQGSAYNEQFFGPGTRLTVL.

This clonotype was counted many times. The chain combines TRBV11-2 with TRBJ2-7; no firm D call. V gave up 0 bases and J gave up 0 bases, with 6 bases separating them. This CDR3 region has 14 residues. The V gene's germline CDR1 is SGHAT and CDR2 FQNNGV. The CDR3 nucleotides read TGTGCCAGCAGCTTAGAAAGGTACTCCTACGAGCAGTACTTC. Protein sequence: CASSLERYSYEQYF.

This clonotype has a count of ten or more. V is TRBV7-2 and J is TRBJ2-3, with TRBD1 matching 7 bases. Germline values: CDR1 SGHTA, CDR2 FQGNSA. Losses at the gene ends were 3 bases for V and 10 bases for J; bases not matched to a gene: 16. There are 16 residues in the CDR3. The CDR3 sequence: CASSFQGQPFSEAQYF. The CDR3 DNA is TGTGCCAGCAGCTTTCAGGGACAGCCATTTTCCGAGGCGCAGTATTTT.

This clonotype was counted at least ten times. CDR3 protein: CAAWGETQYF. The DNA for the CDR3 is TGTGCCGCCTGGGGGGAGACCCAGTACTTC. The chain carries TRBV7-2 and TRBJ2-5; D assignment may be TRBD1 or TRBD2 (5 bases each). Germline CDR1 SGHTA, CDR2 FQGNSA. The CDR3 covers 10 residues. V lost 11 bases and J 5 bases, leaving 9 bases between the germline ends.

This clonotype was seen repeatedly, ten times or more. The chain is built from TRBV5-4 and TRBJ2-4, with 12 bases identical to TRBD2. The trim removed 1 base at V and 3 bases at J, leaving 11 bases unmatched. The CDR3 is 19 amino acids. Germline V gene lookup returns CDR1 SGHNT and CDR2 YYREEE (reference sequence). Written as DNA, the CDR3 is TGTGCCAGCAGCTTGCGTCTAGCGGGGGGGCCTGCGGTCAAAAACATTCAGTACTTC. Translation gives CASSLRLAGGPAVKNIQYF. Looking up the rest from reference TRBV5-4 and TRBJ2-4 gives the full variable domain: ETGVTQSPTHLIKTRGQQVTLRCSSQSGHNTVSWYQQALGQGPQFIFQYYREEENGRGNFPPRFSGLQFPNYSSELNVNALELDDSALYLCASSLRLAGGPAVKNIQYFGAGTRLSVL.

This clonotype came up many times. The CDR3 protein is CASSPLEGFGNIQYF. CDR3 nucleotide sequence: TGTGCCAGCAGCCCTCTGGAGGGGTTTGGAAACATTCAGTACTTC. V gene TRBV11-2 combines with J gene TRBJ2-4, with D possibly matching TRBD2 (6 bases). This CDR3 is 15 amino acids long. Germline V gene sequence: CDR1 SGHAT, CDR2 FQNNGV. V lost 5 bases to trimming and J lost 6 bases, with 17 bases between them.

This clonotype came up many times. The CDR3 DNA sequence: TGTGCCAGCAGTCACCAGAACACCGGGGAGCTGTTTTTT. As protein: CASSHQNTGELFF. The chain employs TRBV7-9 and TRBJ2-2, with D unclear. Per the germline V gene, CDR1 is SEHNR and CDR2 is FQNEAQ (reference sequence). V shed 6 bases and J shed 1 base, with 6 bases lying between them. The CDR3 runs to 13 residues.

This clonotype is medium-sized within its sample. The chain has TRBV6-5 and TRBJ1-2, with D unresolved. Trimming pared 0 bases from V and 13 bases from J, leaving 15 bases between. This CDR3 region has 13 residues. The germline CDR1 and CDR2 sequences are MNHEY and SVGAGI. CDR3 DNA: TGTGCCAGCAGTTACTCCGTAAAGGTTACGGGCACCTTC. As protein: CASSYSVKVTGTF.